This is a list of T cell receptor beta chains from one sample in a study of blood T cell repertoires in COVID-19. Using immunoSEQ multiplex PCR, the repertoire was profiled, and TCRdb retains in-frame clones only, with some absent. Here the sample spans 73,000 or so clones, more than 60% being singletons. Specimen: peripheral blood. The source of these receptors is a man in his sixties with acute or convalescent COVID-19. The CDR3 runs from the conserved cysteine through the conserved F or W. The D gene is left open where the match is weak. For some rows the clone size is stated as once, few or many, or as a class when expanded; others skip it.

j_call | d_call | clone_size | v_call | cdr3_nt | cdr3_aa
TRBJ1-6 | TRBD1 | NA | TRBV19 | TGTGCCAGCCGGGACAGGGATGTTTCACCCCTCCACTTT | CASRDRDVSPLHF
TRBJ2-1 | NA | few | TRBV3-1/TRBV3-2 | TGTGCCAGCAGCCAAGATTTTCAGGGTGGAAATGAGCAGTTCTTC | CASSQDFQGGNEQFF
TRBJ2-3 | NA | NA | TRBV7-2 | TGTGCCAGCAGCTTCGGGCTCGGGATGGGAGATACGCAGTATTTT | CASSFGLGMGDTQYF
TRBJ2-7 | NA | NA | TRBV6-5 | TGTGCCTGCCTACAGTCCTACGAGCAGTACTTC | CACLQSYEQYF
TRBJ2-5 | NA | NA | TRBV5-4 | TGTGCCAGCAGCTTGGAAACAGGGAGTACCCAAGAGACCCAGTACTTC | CASSLETGSTQETQYF
TRBJ2-5 | NA | NA | TRBV2 | TGTGCCAGCCGTACGGCGGGGGAGACCCAGTACTTC | CASRTAGETQYF
TRBJ2-7 | TRBD2 | NA | TRBV3-1/TRBV3-2 | TGTGCCAGCAGCCAAGTCCGACTAGCGGTCTACGAGCAGTACTTC | CASSQVRLAVYEQYF
TRBJ1-6 | NA | many | TRBV30 | TGTGCCTCGGGTCTGTATAATTCACCCCTCCACTTT | CASGLYNSPLHF
TRBJ2-1 | NA | once | TRBV3-1/TRBV3-2 | TGTGCCAGCAGCCAAGAAAGGTCCTCTAGCTCCTACAATGAGCAGTTCTTC | CASSQERSSSSYNEQFF
TRBJ1-5 | TRBD1 | NA | TRBV30 | TGTGCCTGGAGTCGGGACAGAGACTACCTGAGCAATCAGCCCCAGCATTTT | CAWSRDRDYLSNQPQHF
TRBJ2-3 | NA | NA | TRBV27 | TGTGCCAGCAGTTTATCGATGCACGGGAATACGCAGTATTTT | CASSLSMHGNTQYF
TRBJ2-1 | TRBD2 | NA | TRBV19 | TGTGCCAGTAGGAATCCTAGCGGGAGGGGCGATGAGCAGTTCTTC | CASRNPSGRGDEQFF
TRBJ1-1 | TRBD1 | NA | TRBV2 | TGTGCCAGCAGTGATCGAACAGGGGGCCGGGCTGAAGCTTTCTTT | CASSDRTGGRAEAFF
TRBJ2-2 | NA | NA | TRBV7-9 | TGTGCCAGCAGCCTGACAACGAACACCGGGGAGCTGTTTTTT | CASSLTTNTGELFF
TRBJ2-1 | TRBD1 | NA | TRBV5-1 | TGCGCCAGCGAGTCACAGGGGTTGGGCAATGAGCAGTTCTTC | CASESQGLGNEQFF
TRBJ2-5 | NA | many | TRBV7-8 | TGTGCCAGCACCGATCAGGCCTTGGGAGAGACCCAGTACTTC | CASTDQALGETQYF
TRBJ1-3 | NA | few | TRBV6-5 | TGTGCCAGCTCTTGGAGCCAGGGAAACACCATATATTTT | CASSWSQGNTIYF
TRBJ2-5 | TRBD2 | NA | TRBV19 | TGTGCCAGTAGTATCATAGCGGGAGAGACCCAGTACTTC | CASSIIAGETQYF
TRBJ2-3 | NA | NA | TRBV18 | TGTGCCAGCTCACTTTCTACGCCGGGTCGGGGCACAGATACGCAGTATTTT | CASSLSTPGRGTDTQYF
TRBJ2-2 | TRBD1 | NA | TRBV7-3 | TGTGCCAGCAGCTGGGACAGGGAGGCCGGGGAGCTGTTTTTT | CASSWDREAGELFF
TRBJ2-3 | TRBD2 | once | TRBV3-1/TRBV3-2 | TGTGCCAGCAGCCAAAGATCCGGACTAGCCCTAACAGATACGCAGTATTTT | CASSQRSGLALTDTQYF
TRBJ2-7 | TRBD1 | NA | TRBV3-1/TRBV3-2 | TGTGCCAGCAGCCCCTCACCGGGACAGGAGTCCTACGAGCAGTACTTC | CASSPSPGQESYEQYF
TRBJ1-5 | NA | NA | TRBV11-3 | TGTGCCAGCAGCTTACCCCAAACCCCTAGGGAGACTAATAGCAATCAGCCCCAGCATTTT | CASSLPQTPRETNSNQPQHF